This TCR beta chain was recovered during a study of blood T cell repertoires in COVID-19. Across the whole study: Acute-phase and convalescent COVID-19 samples originated in the United States, Italy and Spain. T cells, B-cell-depleted T cells, or PBMCs provided the cDNA or gDNA that served as material.

In the authors' methods: From reference gene primer amplification, estimates of nucleated cell counts were derived. Sequencing was performed with immunoSEQ multiplex PCR; in TCRdb, only in-frame clones are kept and a portion is missing. That table supplies the V and J calls and clone size; D and trimming were determined from the DNA. The sample lists over 200,000 clones, approximately 82% occurring once. Germline CDR1 is LNHDA and CDR2 is SQIVND (reference sequence). CDR3 size: 17 residues. With 7 bases clipped from V and 4 bases from J, the junction kept 14 bases outside the gene matches. V and J are TRBV19 and TRBJ2-2; 8 positions match TRBD2. Source material: peripheral blood. The clonotype originates from an elderly man with acute or convalescent COVID-19. Here the CDR3 DNA reads TGTGCCAGTAACCCTCTTTCGGGAGGGCCCGGCACCGGGGAGCTGTTTTTT. Encoded protein: CASNPLSGGPGTGELFF.